The present TCR beta chain was sequenced within a study of T-cell reconstitution after alpha-beta-depleted transplantation in children. Findings and limits, study-wide: From surviving recipient T cells and thymic progenitors came the high day-60 TCRbeta diversity observed in some patients. Among T cells one year after transplant, newly produced cells accounted for most counts and diversity. Alpha-beta T cells present about two months after transplant were reported to originate from several hundred expanded graft clones.

The table lists this clonotype with many counts. The antigen is undetermined. TCRbeta library preparation incorporated unique molecular identifiers. TCRdb re-called the PCR reads through MiXCR, storing one row per CDR3 protein. The sample carries more than 200,000 distinct CDR3 sequences, 20% to 30% recorded once. CDR3 length equals 13 residues. The V gene end was trimmed by 5 bases and the J gene end by 6 bases; junction bases not matched to a gene: 8. Germline V gives CDR1 DFQATT, CDR2 SNEGSKA (reference sequence). The receptor was isolated from a female patient between 2 and 15 years old who had a stem cell transplant for congenital amegakaryocytic thrombocytopenia, so the T cells may come from the graft donor. The rearrangement uses TRBV20-1 and TRBJ2-7, with TRBD1 identical over 9 bases. The material was PBMCs, mostly from graft donor cells, obtained 360 days after TCRalphabeta/CD19-depleted stem cell transplant. CDR3 sequence (DNA): TGCAGTGCTGCTCAGACAGGGGGTCGCGAGCAGTACTTC. Translating it yields CSAAQTGGREQYF.